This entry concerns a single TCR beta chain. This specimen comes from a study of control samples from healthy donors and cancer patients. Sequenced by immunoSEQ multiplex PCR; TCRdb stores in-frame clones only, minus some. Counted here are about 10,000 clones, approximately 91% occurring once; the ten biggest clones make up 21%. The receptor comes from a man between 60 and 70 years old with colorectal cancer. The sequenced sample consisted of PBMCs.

In DNA, the CDR3 is TGTGCCAGCAGCTCTTGGGGAATGGAGAACACTGAAGCTTTCTTT. Translation gives CASSSWGMENTEAFF. The rearrangement uses TRBV5-6 and TRBJ1-1; no definite D call. From germline, CDR1 is SGHDT and CDR2 YYEEEE. This CDR3 contains 15 residues. Trimming left V 3 bases short and J 1 base short, with 13 bases between.